This T cell receptor beta chain was sequenced during a study of shared clonotypes between healthy human individuals. General study points: Depth was large, yet rarefaction showed that sorted-subset sequencing was incomplete.

The repertoire was sequenced with immunoSEQ multiplex PCR; TCRdb's copy has only in-frame clones and lacks some. Of around 2.5 million clones in the sample, 90% to 95% are singletons; the top ten hold around 0.37%. Trimming stripped 0 bases from V and 1 base from J, with 2 bases between. There are 13 residues in the CDR3. Germline V gives CDR1 SGHRS, CDR2 YFSETQ. With regard to this clone: Antigen specificity is unknown. Within the sample, other DNA sequences also encode this same CDR3.

Naive CD4+ cells were CD45RA-selected; the remaining cells were memory. The specimen was naive CD4+ T cells from PBMCs. As for subset: CD45RA+ positively selected. This chain connects TRBV5-1 to TRBJ1-5; no clear D. The TCR comes from a man aged 18 to 29 in good health. Some clones in this sample may be carry-over from other donors' samples. CDR3 sequence: CASSLGSNQPQHF. In nucleotides, the CDR3 is TGCGCCAGCAGCTTGGGGAGCAATCAGCCCCAGCATTTT.